This is a list of T cell receptor beta chains from one sample in a study of a mutant IDH1 vaccine in newly diagnosed glioma. Sequenced by immunoSEQ multiplex PCR; TCRdb stores in-frame clones only, minus some. The table lists under 80,000 clones, approximately 83% of them singletons, with around 2.9% in the top ten. The sequenced sample was PBMCs, obtained from a glioma patient treated with radiotherapy, temozolomide or both. The origin of the receptors is a man under 40 with glioma. Each CDR3 is given with its conserved first and last residue. Each record gives: clone size, J gene, D gene, V gene, CDR3 DNA, CDR3 protein. A D gene is named only where the DNA matches it firmly. The listing skips clone size in some rows; elsewhere it reads once, few, many or a size class.

clone_size: -
j_call: TRBJ1-2
d_call: -
v_call: TRBV2
cdr3_nt: TGTGCCAGCAGTCCCTACAGACCCCGGACGCATGGCTACACCTTC
cdr3_aa: CASSPYRPRTHGYTF

clone_size: -
j_call: TRBJ2-1
d_call: TRBD2
v_call: TRBV30
cdr3_nt: TGTGCCTGGAGTGTAGGGCTAGCGGGGGCTAATGAGCAGTTCTTC
cdr3_aa: CAWSVGLAGANEQFF

clone_size: -
j_call: TRBJ1-4
d_call: -
v_call: TRBV7-9
cdr3_nt: TGTGCCAGCAGCAACAGGGTATCTCTTGAAAAACTGTTTTTT
cdr3_aa: CASSNRVSLEKLFF

clone_size: -
j_call: TRBJ1-1
d_call: -
v_call: TRBV6-5
cdr3_nt: TGTGCCAGCAGATTCACAGGGTTGACTGAAGCTTTCTTT
cdr3_aa: CASRFTGLTEAFF

clone_size: -
j_call: TRBJ1-1
d_call: -
v_call: TRBV18
cdr3_nt: TGTGCCAGCTCACCGGTTGAGAACACTGAAGCTTTCTTT
cdr3_aa: CASSPVENTEAFF

clone_size: -
j_call: TRBJ1-6
d_call: -
v_call: TRBV5-1
cdr3_nt: TGCGCCAGCAGCTTGGGCCAGTCACCCCTCCACTTT
cdr3_aa: CASSLGQSPLHF

clone_size: -
j_call: TRBJ2-6
d_call: -
v_call: TRBV2
cdr3_nt: TGTGCCAGCAGTGAAGCGGCGTGGAGCTCTGGGGCCAACGTCCTGACTTTC
cdr3_aa: CASSEAAWSSGANVLTF

clone_size: -
j_call: TRBJ2-2
d_call: -
v_call: TRBV5-6
cdr3_nt: TGTGCCAGCAGCTCCCTAACCAGTGTTACGAACACCGGGGAGCTGTTTTTT
cdr3_aa: CASSSLTSVTNTGELFF

clone_size: once
j_call: TRBJ1-6
d_call: TRBD1
v_call: TRBV9
cdr3_nt: TGTGCCAGCAGCGGAAAGACAGGGCTTAATTCACCCCTCCACTTT
cdr3_aa: CASSGKTGLNSPLHF

clone_size: few
j_call: TRBJ1-2
d_call: TRBD1
v_call: TRBV4-2
cdr3_nt: TGTGCCAGCAGCCAAAAAGGGACAGTCTATGGCTACACCTTC
cdr3_aa: CASSQKGTVYGYTF

clone_size: -
j_call: TRBJ2-7
d_call: TRBD1
v_call: TRBV19
cdr3_nt: TGTGCCAGTAGTTCCGGACAGGGTCCCTACGAGCAGTACTTC
cdr3_aa: CASSSGQGPYEQYF

clone_size: -
j_call: TRBJ2-1
d_call: -
v_call: TRBV12-5
cdr3_nt: TGTGCTAGTGGCGCACCCCCGGCGTTCTTC
cdr3_aa: CASGAPPAFF

clone_size: -
j_call: TRBJ1-2
d_call: -
v_call: TRBV5-8
cdr3_nt: TGTGCCAGCAGCTTGTTCCAGAACTATGGCTACACCTTC
cdr3_aa: CASSLFQNYGYTF

clone_size: -
j_call: TRBJ1-5
d_call: -
v_call: TRBV11-1
cdr3_nt: TGTGCCAGCAGCCCCGACCCGGCCTCGGGACAGCCCCAGCATTTT
cdr3_aa: CASSPDPASGQPQHF

clone_size: -
j_call: TRBJ2-7
d_call: TRBD2
v_call: TRBV4-1
cdr3_nt: TGCGCCAGCAGCCAAGGCCGGGGGGGCTCCTACGAGCAGTACTTC
cdr3_aa: CASSQGRGGSYEQYF

clone_size: -
j_call: TRBJ1-2
d_call: -
v_call: TRBV18
cdr3_nt: TGTGCCAGCTCACCCTCTCCACCCCCTAACTATGGCTACACCTTC
cdr3_aa: CASSPSPPPNYGYTF

clone_size: -
j_call: TRBJ2-2
d_call: TRBD1
v_call: TRBV2
cdr3_nt: TGTGCCAGCAGCCAACAGGGGGCGAAAGCCGGGGAGCTGTTTTTT
cdr3_aa: CASSQQGAKAGELFF

clone_size: -
j_call: TRBJ1-2
d_call: -
v_call: TRBV5-1
cdr3_nt: TGCGCCAGCAGCTTGGACAGGGTCTTGTCTAACTATGGCTACACCTTC
cdr3_aa: CASSLDRVLSNYGYTF

clone_size: once
j_call: TRBJ2-7
d_call: TRBD2
v_call: TRBV7-9
cdr3_nt: TGTGCCAGCAGCTTGAGGAAAGCGGGGGGATCTTCCTACGAGCAGTACTTC
cdr3_aa: CASSLRKAGGSSYEQYF

clone_size: once
j_call: TRBJ2-2
d_call: -
v_call: TRBV7-7
cdr3_nt: TGTGCCAGCAGCTTAGGAGCGGAGGTCGGGGAGCTGTTTTTT
cdr3_aa: CASSLGAEVGELFF

clone_size: -
j_call: TRBJ2-1
d_call: TRBD2
v_call: TRBV19
cdr3_nt: TGTGCCAGTAGTATAGATAAACTAGCGGGGGGGCCGAGTCACAATGAGCAGTTCTTC
cdr3_aa: CASSIDKLAGGPSHNEQFF

clone_size: -
j_call: TRBJ1-6
d_call: TRBD1
v_call: TRBV9
cdr3_nt: TGTGCCAGCAGCGGCCGGGACGGGACAGAAGTTAATTCACCCCTCCACTTT
cdr3_aa: CASSGRDGTEVNSPLHF

clone_size: -
j_call: TRBJ2-7
d_call: TRBD1
v_call: TRBV7-6
cdr3_nt: TGTGCCAGCAGCTTAGGACAGGGCCGTTCTTACGAGCAGTACTTC
cdr3_aa: CASSLGQGRSYEQYF

clone_size: -
j_call: TRBJ1-2
d_call: -
v_call: TRBV9
cdr3_nt: TGTGCCAGCAGCGTAGTGGAGGGCGGCTATGGCTACACCTTC
cdr3_aa: CASSVVEGGYGYTF

clone_size: -
j_call: TRBJ2-3
d_call: -
v_call: TRBV7-2
cdr3_nt: TGTGCCAGCAGCTATATGGGGGCAAGAGGCACAGATACGCAGTATTTT
cdr3_aa: CASSYMGARGTDTQYF